This T cell receptor beta chain derives from a study of STAT3 mutations in large granular lymphocyte leukemia. Overall study results and limits: Every T-LGLL patient had at least one immunodominant TCRbeta clonotype. Differing intervals and regimens complicate linking therapy response to clone burden.

In regard to this clone: Its antigen is undetermined.

The CDR3 extends over 12 amino acids. CDR1 is MGHDK, CDR2 SYGVNS, per germline. Trimming shortened V by 4 bases and J by 7 bases, and 10 bases separated the two germline ends. TCRdb's copy holds only in-frame clones and misses some; the assay was immunoSEQ multiplex PCR. The data hold about 3,700 clones, with roughly two fifths observed a single time. This chain uses TRBV25-1 with TRBJ1-2; possibly TRBD1 for D (6 bases). The origin of this receptor is a man in his sixties with T-cell large granular lymphocyte leukemia. Some clones in this sample may be carry-over from other donors' samples. The material sequenced was peripheral blood mononuclear cells. The CDR3 loop is CASSGGPSGYTF. As DNA, the CDR3 is TGTGCCAGCAGTGGGGGGCCTAGTGGCTACACCTTC.